These 20 T cell receptor beta chains were all obtained from the same sample, sequenced in a study of shared clonotypes between healthy human individuals (dated by TCRdb to the early 2020s). The library relied on the immunoSEQ multiplex PCR assay. TCRdb limited this immuneACCESS table to in-frame rearrangements with V and J called. A share of clones is missing; checked studies link under half to unresolved V genes, and the rest is unexplained. This sample gives hundreds of thousands of clones in total; roughly four fifths of them show up just once. In total, the top ten clones hold around 13% of the sample. Sequenced input: PBMCs. The receptors stem from a woman between 35 and 50 years old in good health. Some clones in this sample may be carry-over from other donors' samples.

J is TRBJ2-7 and V is TRBV25-1; TRBD1 matches at 9 bases. The trim removed 3 bases at V and 9 bases at J, leaving 6 bases unmatched. Germline V gene data show CDR1 as MGHDK and CDR2 as SYGVNS. The CDR3 totals 13 residues. The CDR3 here is CASSEAGTGTQYF. The CDR3, as DNA: TGTGCCAGCAGTGAGGCCGGGACAGGGACGCAGTACTTC.

Only one count was recorded for this clone. The chain is built from TRBV5-6 and TRBJ2-5, with D perhaps being TRBD1 or TRBD2 (6 bases each). Germline V lookup: CDR1 SGHDT, CDR2 YYEEEE. Trimming pared 4 bases from V and 5 bases from J, leaving 12 bases between. The CDR3 is made up of 13 amino acids. The CDR3 is CASSPPGAETQYF. The CDR3 DNA sequence: TGTGCCAGCAGCCCCCCGGGGGCGGAGACCCAGTACTTC.

The chain carries TRBV27 and TRBJ2-7, with 9 bases lining up with TRBD2. Germline loops: CDR1 MNHEY, CDR2 SMNVEV (reference sequence). The CDR3 has 15 amino acids. Trimming at V came to 3 bases and at J to 1 base, leaving 4 bases not matched to a gene. CDR3 sequence reads: CASSFGLAGSYEQYF. The CDR3, as DNA: TGTGCCAGCAGTTTTGGGCTAGCGGGGTCCTACGAGCAGTACTTC.

This sequence joins TRBV7-9 and TRBJ2-3, with 11 bases that match TRBD2. After removal of 4 bases from V and 4 bases from J, the junction contained 7 bases not matched to a gene. Germline V gene lookup returns CDR1 SEHNR and CDR2 FQNEAQ (reference sequence). The CDR3 contains 16 residues. The CDR3 spells CASSWLLAGAADTQYF. DNA of the CDR3: TGTGCCAGCAGCTGGCTACTAGCGGGAGCTGCAGATACGCAGTATTTT.

The rearrangement joins TRBV19 to TRBJ2-2; D gene unclear. V lost 6 bases and J 3 bases, leaving 17 bases between the germline ends. Germline CDR1 is LNHDA and CDR2 is SQIVND (reference sequence). The CDR3 contains 16 residues. The CDR3 reads CASRKYLGKDTGELFF. The CDR3 DNA is TGTGCCAGTAGAAAGTACTTAGGGAAAGACACCGGGGAGCTGTTTTTT.

The chain has TRBV29-1 and TRBJ2-1; TRBD2 aligns across 8 bases. This CDR3 is 11 amino acids long. Germline V CDR1 and CDR2: SQVTM, ANQGSEA. CDR3 nucleotide sequence: TGCAGTGCGGGAGGTATAAATGAGCAGTTCTTC. Translation: CSAGGINEQFF.

This clone was detected only a few times. The chain recombines TRBV29-1 with TRBJ1-1; 8 bases agree with TRBD1. V lost 5 bases to trimming and J lost 5 bases; unmatched junction nucleotides: 7. The CDR3 is made up of 13 amino acids. Germline values: CDR1 SQVTM, CDR2 ANQGSEA. The CDR3 bases are TGCAGCGTTTCCGACAGGGGAGGGACTGAAGCTTTCTTT. Translation: CSVSDRGGTEAFF.

Concerning this clone: The germline gene is not matched at one end of the junction; a read error may be the cause. This chain joins TRBV5-1 and TRBJ2-1, with TRBD2 identical over 7 bases. CDR3 size: 16 residues. The germline V gene has CDR1 SGHRS and CDR2 YFSETQ. The CDR3 sequence: CASTLLGGERFNEQFF. In DNA form, the CDR3 reads TGCGCCAGCACCTTGCTGGGGGGGGAGCGTTTCAATGAGCAGTTCTTC.

There are many counts of this clone. CDR3 region: CAISARAQETQYF. CDR3 coding DNA: TGTGCCATCAGTGCCAGGGCCCAAGAGACCCAGTACTTC. V gene TRBV10-3 combines with J gene TRBJ2-5; D might be TRBD1 (5 bases). CDR1 and CDR2 (germline): ENHRY, SYGVKD. With 4 bases removed from V and 1 base from J, the gap between germline ends came to 7 bases. The CDR3 has 13 amino acids.

This chain links TRBV27 with TRBJ1-2; the match to TRBD1 covers 7 bases. The CDR3 is 16 amino acids. Trimming took 3 bases from V and 0 from J; bases not matched to a gene: 7. Germline CDR1 and CDR2: MNHEY and SMNVEV (reference sequence). The CDR3 bases are TGTGCCAGCAGTTTGTGGGCGGGACAGACTAACTATGGCTACACCTTC. As protein: CASSLWAGQTNYGYTF.

This chain connects TRBV7-8 to TRBJ2-5; D call uncertain. Trimming shortened V by 3 bases and J by 5 bases, and 10 bases separated the two germline ends. The V gene's germline CDR1 is SGHVS and CDR2 FQNEAQ. The CDR3 length is 13 residues. The chain's CDR3 is CASSFTPTETQYF. In DNA, the CDR3 is TGTGCCAGCAGCTTCACCCCCACCGAGACCCAGTACTTC.

Remarks on this clone: A far larger clone is off by one base, so a read error is likely. The rearrangement links TRBV10-2 to TRBJ2-6; D gene uncertain. Germline-derived CDR1 and CDR2 are WSHSY and SAAADI. V lost 7 bases and J lost 2, with 12 bases in between. CDR3 length equals 15 residues. The CDR3 loop reads CASTPAKAGANVLTF. CDR3 nucleotides: TGCGCCAGCACCCCCGCCAAGGCTGGGGCCAACGTCCTGACTTTC.

The rearrangement uses TRBV18 and TRBJ2-7; possible D gene TRBD1, 6 bases. The CDR3 is 17 residues long. CDR1 and CDR2 from the germline V gene are KGHSH and LQKENI. V lost 3 bases to trimming and J lost 5 bases, with 23 bases between them. The chain's CDR3 is CASSPTDRDIGIDEQYF. The CDR3 DNA sequence: TGTGCCAGCTCACCGACAGACCGGGACATCGGTATAGACGAGCAGTACTTC.

The chain is built from TRBV15 and TRBJ1-5, with a possible D match to TRBD1 (6 bases). Trimming cost V 4 bases and J 5 bases, with 12 bases left between them. This CDR3 contains 14 residues. The germline CDR1 and CDR2 sequences are LNHNV and YYDKDF (reference sequence). CDR3: CATSKQGRDQPQHF. The CDR3 region has the DNA TGTGCCACCAGCAAACAGGGACGGGATCAGCCCCAGCATTTT.

Comment on this clone: This specimen includes other DNA sequences encoding the same CDR3. The V gene is TRBV7-9, the J gene TRBJ2-3; no firm D call. The CDR3 loop spans 12 amino acids. CDR1 is SEHNR, CDR2 FQNEAQ, per germline (reference sequence). Trimming pared 3 bases from V and 4 bases from J, leaving 5 bases between. CDR3 bases: TGTGCCAGCAGCTTGTTAGCAGATACGCAGTATTTT. Its protein is CASSLLADTQYF.

V usage is TRBV11-2 and J usage is TRBJ2-3, with TRBD2 identical over 8 bases. CDR1 SGHAT and CDR2 FQNNGV come from the germline V gene. This CDR3 is 16 amino acids long. The V gene end was trimmed by 1 base and the J gene end by 2 bases; junction bases not matched to a gene: 5. CDR3 DNA: TGTGCCAGCAGCTTAGGGGCGGGAGGTTACACAGATACGCAGTATTTT. Encoded protein: CASSLGAGGYTDTQYF.

The rearrangement uses TRBV14 and TRBJ2-1; D not certain. V was pared by 1 base and J by 4 bases, with 8 bases between. Germline CDR1 reads SGHDN; CDR2 reads FVKESK. This CDR3 contains 14 residues. DNA for the CDR3: TGTGCCAGCAGCCAAGCTTCCTATTACAATGAGCAGTTCTTC. Translation gives CASSQASYYNEQFF.

The chain links TRBV18 to TRBJ1-1; D possibly corresponds to TRBD1 (5 bases). The V gene lost 4 bases and the J gene lost 1 base, with 7 bases spanning the gap. Germline assignment: CDR1 KGHSH and CDR2 LQKENI. The CDR3 spans 13 residues. The CDR3 is CASSQRGNTEAFF. The CDR3 DNA reads TGTGCCAGCTCACAGAGGGGGAACACTGAAGCTTTCTTT.

This rearrangement joins TRBV7-8 to TRBJ2-7; 7 bases agree with TRBD2. The CDR3 contains 14 residues. V trimming: 2 bases; J trimming: 4 bases; junction bases outside the gene matches: 5. Germline CDR1 and CDR2: SGHVS and FQNEAQ. The CDR3 is CASSLRGGVYEQYF. The DNA for the CDR3 is TGTGCCAGCAGCTTAAGGGGAGGGGTTTACGAGCAGTACTTC.

The V gene is TRBV7-6, the J gene TRBJ2-1; maybe TRBD2 (5 bases). This CDR3 spans 12 amino acids. Trimming shortened V by 4 bases and J by 9 bases, and 10 bases separated the two germline ends. The germline gives CDR1 SGHVS, CDR2 FNYEAQ. CDR3 in amino acids: CASSSLRGEQFF. CDR3 DNA sequence: TGTGCCAGCAGCTCACTACGGGGTGAGCAGTTCTTC.